This TCR beta chain was identified during a study of cytomegalovirus exposure and HLA in healthy donors. Germline values: CDR1 SGHKS, CDR2 YYEKEE (reference sequence). Trimming at V came to 4 bases and at J to 3 bases, leaving 8 bases not matched to a gene. This CDR3 region has 16 residues. This PCR relied on a set of 60 Vbeta primers and 13 Jbeta primers. The table came from immunoSEQ multiplex PCR; TCRdb's copy has only in-frame clones and leaves some out. The sample includes about 120,000 clones, about three quarters of them seen just once. The TCR was taken from a man aged 60 to 75 in good health and CMV-seropositive. This sequence joins TRBV5-5 and TRBJ1-4; 8 bases match TRBD1. The sequenced sample consisted of PBMCs. CDR3 sequence reads: CASSPWQGAPNEKLFF. The CDR3 DNA is TGTGCCAGCAGCCCTTGGCAGGGGGCACCTAATGAAAAACTGTTTTTT. The whole variable domain, remainder taken from reference TRBV5-5 and TRBJ1-4, is DAGVTQSPTHLIKTRGQQVTLRCSPISGHKSVSWYQQVLGQGPQFIFQYYEKEERGRGNFPDRFSARQFPNYSSELNVNALLLGDSALYLCASSPWQGAPNEKLFFGSGTQLSVL.